A selection of T cell receptor beta chains follows, all from one sample in a study of tumor-infiltrating lymphocytes in oesophageal squamous cell carcinoma. In TCRdb, the PCR reads were re-called with MiXCR into one record per CDR3 protein. This sample has 16,000 or so distinct CDR3 sequences, with roughly 50% found just once. The sample was esophageal tumor tissue. Receptor source: a male donor with esophageal squamous cell carcinoma. Each CDR3 is given without its conserved first and last residue. Size is omitted from some rows. Given values are once, few, many or a class for expanded clones.

>TRBJ2-1|TRBV5-6|.
ASSPRTSGSVLSKRQF
>TRBJ2-6|TRBV6-2/TRBV6-3|.
ASSGGKGGSSGANVLT
>TRBJ1-4|TRBV7-2|.
ASSPMTGLTTNEKLF
>TRBJ2-3|TRBV7-9|.
ASSLQGAKRGTQY
>TRBJ2-6|TRBV7-2|.
ASSFAGANVLT
>TRBJ2-5|TRBV7-4|.
ASSLARGGETQY
>TRBJ2-1|TRBV7-9|.
ASSSAGRQMKQF
>TRBJ2-3|TRBV19|.
ASSGGTGSTDTQY
>.|TRBV7-2|few
ASSLDFGTATYEQY
>TRBJ1-2|TRBV7-9|.
ASSLKQGARGYT
>.|TRBV7-3|.
ASGTGAHNEQF
>TRBJ1-5|TRBV7-9|once
ASSLVEGGNQPQH
>TRBJ2-1|TRBV7-8|.
ASSSVRGGSRYNEQF
>.|TRBV6-6|few
ASSYGQGGGEQF
>TRBJ1-1|TRBV10-3|few
AISESQLDLNTEAF
>.|TRBV29-1|few
SAGVGTKNNEQF
>TRBJ2-7|TRBV12-3/TRBV12-4|.
ASSPGDISYEQY
>.|TRBV6-8|once
ASRELGAYNEQF
>TRBJ1-6|TRBV6-1|.
ASSSELYEQY
>TRBJ2-5|TRBV7-2|.
ASSLGVGETQY
>.|TRBV19|.
ASSMDVEQF
>.|TRBV7-2|.
ASSFQGAGTEAF
>TRBJ2-3|TRBV7-8|many
ASSRTVLSTDTQY
>TRBJ2-3|TRBV7-6|.
ASSLAGTESTDTQY
>TRBJ2-2|TRBV7-9|medium-sized
ASSDTDRAGELF
>TRBJ2-3|TRBV10-1|.
ASSESGVQTDTQY
>TRBJ1-2|TRBV12-3/TRBV12-4|.
ASRPNQGARGYT